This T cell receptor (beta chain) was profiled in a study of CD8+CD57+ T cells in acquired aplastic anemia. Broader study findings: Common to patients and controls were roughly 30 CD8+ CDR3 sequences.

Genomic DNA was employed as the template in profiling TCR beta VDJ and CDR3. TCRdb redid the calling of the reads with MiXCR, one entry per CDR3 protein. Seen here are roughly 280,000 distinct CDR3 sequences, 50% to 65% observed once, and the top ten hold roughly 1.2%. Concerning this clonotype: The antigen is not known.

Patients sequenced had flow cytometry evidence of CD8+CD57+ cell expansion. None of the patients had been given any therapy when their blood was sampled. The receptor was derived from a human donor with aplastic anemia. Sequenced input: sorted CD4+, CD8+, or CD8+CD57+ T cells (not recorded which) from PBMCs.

Written as DNA, the CDR3 is TGTGCCAGCAGCCCCAGGACAGGGGGATCAGAAGCTTTCTTT. Protein product: CASSPRTGGSEAFF. V and J are TRBV7-8 and TRBJ1-1, with TRBD1 matching 10 bases. After removal of 5 bases from V and 8 bases from J, the junction contained 8 bases not matched to a gene. The V gene's germline CDR1 is SGHVS and CDR2 FQNEAQ. The CDR3 is made up of 14 amino acids.